These 16 T cell receptor beta chains originate from one sample sequenced in a study of regulatory T cells in long-lasting Graves disease. Time point defined: newly diagnosed GD, antithyroid drugs for less than 3 months. With RNA extracted from PBMCs as input, the TCR library was made. To make TCR beta libraries, researchers used iRepertoire HTBI primers and Arm-PCR of CDR3 regions. TCRdb reprocessed the multiplex PCR reads via MiXCR and lists one record per CDR3 protein. The data show around 250,000 distinct CDR3 sequences, with roughly 18% seen just once and less than 15% held by the top ten. This sample also belongs to another study, concerning T cells in Graves' hyperthyroidism and ophthalmopathy.

The source was peripheral blood mononuclear cells (PBMCs), collected at new diagnosis, from a patient treated with antithyroid drugs. The receptor set was obtained from a woman between 25 and 40 years old with Graves disease.

This clonotype was observed a few times. This chain's CDR3 is CSVPWGGGTDTQYF. CDR3 nucleotides: TGCAGCGTCCCCTGGGGGGGGGGGACAGATACGCAGTATTTT. The V and J genes are TRBV29-1 and TRBJ2-3; 7 positions match TRBD2. Germline V CDR1 and CDR2: SQVTM, ANQGSEA. After removal of 6 bases from V and 3 bases from J, the junction contained 9 bases not matched to a gene. The length of the CDR3 is 14 residues.

This clonotype was counted many times. This chain joins TRBV12-3 or TRBV12-4 and TRBJ2-2, with a tentative D call TRBD1 (5 bases). Trimming shortened V by 8 bases and J by 4 bases, and 11 bases separated the two germline ends. CDR3 size: 13 residues. The CDR3 loop is CASPQGTTGELFF. The CDR3 DNA follows: TGTGCCAGCCCTCAGGGAACCACCGGGGAGCTGTTTTTT.

At least ten counts were recorded for this clonotype. The CDR3 bases are TGTGCCAGCAGTGGGCGGATGAACACTGAAGCTTTCTTT. It codes for CASSGRMNTEAFF. This chain joins TRBV6-2 or TRBV6-3 and TRBJ1-1, with D uncertain. Germline CDR1 reads MNHEY; CDR2 reads SVGEGT. The CDR3 runs to 13 residues. Trimming stripped 5 bases from V and 0 bases from J, with 7 bases between.

In regard to this clonotype: A read error is likely here: a far larger clone is one base away. The chain uses TRBV7-9 and TRBJ2-3, with TRBD2 matching over 8 bases. With 8 bases clipped from V and 1 base from J, the junction kept 5 bases outside the gene matches. The CDR3 is 14 residues long. Germline-derived CDR1 and CDR2 are SEHNR and FQNEAQ (reference sequence). The CDR3 bases are TGTGCCAGCGGCCCGGGACTAGGCACAGATACGCAGTATTTT. Protein product: CASGPGLGTDTQYF.

This clonotype occurred many times. CDR3 nucleotides: TGTGCCAGCAGTTATGACAGGGGGTACGAGCAGTACTTC. It specifies CASSYDRGYEQYF. The V gene is TRBV6-5, the J gene TRBJ2-7; 9 positions agree with TRBD1. This CDR3 has 13 amino acids. J lost 4 bases, V lost 3 bases, and 1 base had no gene match. Germline V CDR1 and CDR2: MNHEY, SVGAGI.

This clonotype was detected ten times or more. The chain recombines TRBV15 with TRBJ1-1; D uncertain. V lost 0 bases and J 1 base, leaving 15 bases between the germline ends. This CDR3 comprises 17 residues. Germline V gene data show CDR1 as LNHNV and CDR2 as YYDKDF (reference sequence). The CDR3 sequence: CATSRDPRRRPNTEAFF. DNA for the CDR3: TGTGCCACCAGCAGAGATCCCCGCCGACGGCCGAACACTGAAGCTTTCTTT.

Concerning this clonotype: A far larger clone is one nucleotide away, so this likely arose from a read error. The chain has TRBV11-1 and TRBJ2-5; either TRBD1 or TRBD2 may supply D (5 bases each). The germline CDR1 and CDR2 sequences are SGHAT and FQDESV (reference sequence). The CDR3 sequence is 16 residues long. Trimming removed 5 bases at V and 1 base at J, with 17 bases between. The CDR3 protein is CASSPRRDRSQETQYF. The CDR3 region has the DNA TGTGCCAGCAGCCCCCGAAGGGACCGAAGCCAAGAGACCCAGTACTTC. Variable domain in full (rest from reference TRBV11-1 and TRBJ2-5): EAEVAQSPRYKITEKSQAVAFWCDPISGHATLYWYRQILGQGPELLVQFQDESVVDDSQLPKDRFSAERLKGVDSTLKIQPAELGDSAMYLCASSPRRDRSQETQYFGPGTRLLVL.

The chain is built from TRBV12-3 or TRBV12-4 and TRBJ2-1, with TRBD2 matching 12 bases. The CDR3 has 15 amino acids. V trimming: 6 bases; J trimming: 6 bases; junction bases outside the gene matches: 6. The CDR3 here is CASRSGLAGLNEQFF. The DNA for the CDR3 is TGTGCCAGCAGATCGGGACTAGCGGGCCTCAATGAGCAGTTCTTC.

This clonotype was counted ten times or more. The chain employs TRBV20-1 and TRBJ1-2, with D perhaps matching TRBD1 (5 bases). Germline CDR1 and CDR2: DFQATT and SNEGSKA (reference sequence). The CDR3 consists of 16 residues. Trimming pared 8 bases from V and 1 base from J, leaving 23 bases between. The CDR3: CSFYQGTAPFNYGYTF. As DNA, the CDR3 is TGCAGTTTTTACCAAGGGACCGCACCTTTTAACTATGGCTACACCTTC.

This clonotype was seen ten or more times. The rearrangement joins TRBV5-1 to TRBJ1-1, with 9 bases aligning to TRBD1. Germline V gives CDR1 SGHRS, CDR2 YFSETQ. The CDR3 is 14 residues long. The junction had 13 bases not matched to a gene; V was cut back by 4 bases and J by 12 bases. CDR3 in DNA: TGCGCCAGCAGCACGGGACAGGGAGGTTCTGCGACTTTCTTT. Amino acids: CASSTGQGGSATFF. Looking up the rest from reference TRBV5-1 and TRBJ1-1 gives the full variable domain: KAGVTQTPRYLIKTRGQQVTLSCSPISGHRSVSWYQQTPGQGLQFLFEYFSETQRNKGNFPGRFSGRQFSNSRSEMNVSTLELGDSALYLCASSTGQGGSATFFGQGTRLTVV.

This clonotype was seen repeatedly, ten times or more. This sequence joins TRBV4-1 and TRBJ2-1; 7 positions match TRBD1. Germline trimming cut 0 bases from V and 2 bases from J; bases unmatched to any gene: 10. The CDR3 is 18 residues long. CDR1 is MGHRA and CDR2 is YSYEKL in the germline V gene. CDR3 sequence reads: CASSQDGKGALPYNEQFF. The CDR3 nucleotides read TGCGCCAGCAGCCAAGATGGGAAGGGGGCGCTGCCCTACAATGAGCAGTTCTTC.

This clonotype was picked up many times. V usage is TRBV5-8 and J usage is TRBJ1-3, with 7 bases matching TRBD1. The CDR3 has 14 amino acids. The germline CDR1 and CDR2 sequences are SGHTS and YDEGEE. Trimming took 3 bases from V and 4 from J; bases not matched to a gene: 4. For the CDR3, the DNA is TGTGCCAGCAGCTCACAGGGGTCCGGAAACACCATATATTTT. This codes for CASSSQGSGNTIYF. The whole variable domain, remainder taken from reference TRBV5-8 and TRBJ1-3, is EAGVTQSPTHLIKTRGQQATLRCSPISGHTSVYWYQQALGLGLQFLLWYDEGEERNRGNFPPRFSGRQFPNYSSELNVNALELEDSALYLCASSSQGSGNTIYFGEGSWLTVV.

This clonotype came up a few times. The chain is built from TRBV18 and TRBJ1-4, with a weak D call TRBD1 (6 bases). Trimming pared 2 bases from V and 8 bases from J, leaving 15 bases between. This CDR3 is built from 15 residues. Germline CDR1 reads KGHSH; CDR2 reads LQKENI. CDR3 in amino acids: CASSPTGARKEKLFF. CDR3 nucleotide sequence: TGTGCCAGCTCACCAACGGGGGCGCGGAAGGAAAAACTGTTTTTT.

This clonotype appeared many times. This sequence joins TRBV6-1 and TRBJ2-5; TRBD2 aligns across 14 bases. The germline CDR1 and CDR2 sequences are MNHNS and SASEGT. CDR3 length equals 16 residues. V lost 6 bases and J lost 5; bases outside the gene matches: 8. The CDR3 DNA sequence: TGTGCCAGCAGCAGACTAGCGGGGGGGCCGATTGAGACCCAGTACTTC. Translated: CASSRLAGGPIETQYF.

This clonotype was seen ten or more times. This chain links TRBV6-1 with TRBJ2-3; TRBD2 agrees at 11 bases. The CDR3 consists of 15 residues. Trimming took 6 bases from V and 6 from J; bases not matched to a gene: 8. Germline V gene sequence: CDR1 MNHNS, CDR2 SASEGT. The CDR3 nucleotides read TGTGCCAGCAGGGTTAGCGGGGGGGCCGAGGATACGCAGTATTTT. Translation gives CASRVSGGAEDTQYF.

This clonotype showed up many times. V gene TRBV7-9 combines with J gene TRBJ2-5; either TRBD1 or TRBD2 may fit D (5 bases each). Germline lookup yields CDR1 SEHNR and CDR2 FQNEAQ (reference sequence). The CDR3 spans 14 residues. V shed 5 bases and J shed 5 bases, with 15 bases lying between them. This chain's CDR3 is CASSPGPGWETQYF. The CDR3 region has the DNA TGTGCCAGCAGCCCGGGACCGGGGTGGGAGACCCAGTACTTC. Full variable domain (outside the CDR3, taken from reference TRBV7-9 and TRBJ2-5): DTGVSQNPRHKITKRGQNVTFRCDPISEHNRLYWYRQTLGQGPEFLTYFQNEAQLEKSRLLSDRFSAERPKGSFSTLEIQRTEQGDSAMYLCASSPGPGWETQYFGPGTRLLVL.